This T cell receptor (beta chain) was identified during a study of blood T cell repertoires in COVID-19. Overall study: Material from acute and convalescent COVID-19 was sourced from the United States, Italy and Spain.

This clone has just a few counts. This table comes from immunoSEQ multiplex PCR, and its TCRdb copy is limited to in-frame clones, with some not included. This sample has 200,000 to 250,000 clones, with 85% found just once. The specimen sequenced was peripheral blood. This receptor was obtained from a woman in her seventies with COVID-19, enrolled during active disease.

For the CDR3, the DNA is TGTGCCATCAGTGAGCTGGTGACGGGGGGCTACACCTTC. Protein: CAISELVTGGYTF. The chain links TRBV10-3 to TRBJ1-2; D gene unclear. CDR1 is ENHRY and CDR2 is SYGVKD in the germline V gene. This CDR3 region has 13 residues. Trimming took off 2 bases at V and 8 bases at J, with 12 bases between the two ends.